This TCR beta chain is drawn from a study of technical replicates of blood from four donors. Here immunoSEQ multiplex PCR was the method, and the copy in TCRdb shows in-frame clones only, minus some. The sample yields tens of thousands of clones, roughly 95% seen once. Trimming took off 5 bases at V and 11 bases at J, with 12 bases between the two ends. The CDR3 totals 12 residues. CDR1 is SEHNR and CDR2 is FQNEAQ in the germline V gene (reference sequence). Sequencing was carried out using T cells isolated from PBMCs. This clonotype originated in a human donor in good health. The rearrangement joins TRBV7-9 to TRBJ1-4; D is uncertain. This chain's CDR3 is CASSGMTGKLFF. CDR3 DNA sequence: TGTGCCAGCAGCGGAATGACCGGGAAACTGTTTTTT.